The 10 T cell receptor beta chains presented below share a single source sample, sequenced in a study of chemoradiotherapy in HPV16-positive cancers. Method: immunoSEQ multiplex PCR; TCRdb's copy keeps in-frame clones and lacks some. Of roughly 8,300 clones listed, 75% are singletons. The specimen was tumor tissue, collected from a patient who underwent chemoradiotherapy. These receptors originate from a human donor with HPV-associated anogenital cancer.

The chain uses TRBV11-3 and TRBJ2-2; TRBD1 matches at 10 bases. Germline trimming cut 5 bases from V and 6 bases from J; bases unmatched to any gene: 9. CDR3 size: 16 residues. CDR1 and CDR2 (germline): SGHNT, YENEEA. CDR3 in amino acids: CASSRDRDRGPGELFF. The CDR3 coding sequence is TGTGCCAGCAGCCGGGACCGGGACAGGGGTCCCGGGGAGCTGTTTTTT.

V is TRBV7-2 and J is TRBJ2-2; 9 bases match TRBD2. Germline lookup yields CDR1 SGHTA and CDR2 FQGNSA. V lost 1 base and J lost 5; bases outside the gene matches: 8. There are 17 residues in the CDR3. Here the CDR3 DNA reads TGTGCCAGCAGCTTAGATCGCGGGGGGGCTCGAACCGGGGAGCTGTTTTTT. Translated: CASSLDRGGARTGELFF.

CDR3 sequence reads: CSADNPGGYTF. Here the CDR3 DNA reads TGCAGTGCCGACAACCCAGGTGGCTACACCTTC. The gene calls are TRBV20-1 and TRBJ1-2; D not certain. Germline values: CDR1 DFQATT, CDR2 SNEGSKA (reference sequence). Trimming shortened V by 6 bases and J by 7 bases, and 12 bases separated the two germline ends. CDR3 length: 11 residues.

The V and J genes are TRBV2 and TRBJ1-2, with 12 positions matching TRBD1. The V gene's germline CDR1 is SNHLY and CDR2 FYNNEI. The CDR3 contains 15 residues. The junction had 7 bases not matched to a gene; V was cut back by 3 bases and J by 8 bases. The CDR3 loop is CASSDRDRGQLGYTF. In nucleotides, the CDR3 is TGTGCCAGCAGTGATCGGGACAGGGGGCAGCTAGGCTACACCTTC.

This clone appeared a few times. The gene calls are TRBV5-1 and TRBJ1-1; D perhaps matches TRBD1 (6 bases). The CDR3 covers 16 residues. The V and J ends lost 0 bases and 5 bases respectively, with 17 bases between them. The germline CDR1 and CDR2 sequences are SGHRS and YFSETQ. CDR3 region: CASSLEGVRVNTEAFF. As DNA, the CDR3 is TGCGCCAGCAGCTTGGAGGGGGTGAGGGTCAATACTGAAGCTTTCTTT.

The CDR3 bases are TGTGCCAGCCGGGGAGGGGGCGAGTTGTATAGCAATCAGCCCCAGCATTTT. Protein sequence: CASRGGGELYSNQPQHF. The chain recombines TRBV18 with TRBJ1-5; 7 positions match TRBD1. With 8 bases clipped from V and 0 bases from J, the junction kept 13 bases outside the gene matches. There are 17 residues in the CDR3. Germline values: CDR1 KGHSH, CDR2 LQKENI.

This sequence joins TRBV28 and TRBJ2-5; D may match TRBD1 or TRBD2 (5 bases each). The CDR3 runs 17 residues. The germline CDR1 and CDR2 sequences are MDHEN and SYDVKM. Between the trimmed V and J ends, which lost 5 bases and 2 bases, there was a span of 21 bases. The chain's CDR3 is CASSLGTENYLQETQYF. Here the CDR3 DNA reads TGTGCCAGCAGTCTCGGGACGGAAAACTACCTACAAGAGACCCAGTACTTC. Using reference TRBV28 and TRBJ2-5 for the parts outside the CDR3, the full variable domain is DVKVTQSSRYLVKRTGEKVFLECVQDMDHENMFWYRQDPGLGLRLIYFSYDVKMKEKGDIPEGYSVSREKKERFSLILESASTNQTSMYLCASSLGTENYLQETQYFGPGTRLLVL.

The chain couples TRBV7-2 to TRBJ2-7, with 16 bases lining up with TRBD2. The V and J ends lost 6 bases and 4 bases, in that order; junction bases with no gene match: 6. CDR3 size: 16 residues. Germline CDR1 and CDR2: SGHTA and FQGNSA. Here the CDR3 reads CASRMGLAGGIYEQYF. CDR3 nucleotide sequence: TGTGCCAGCAGGATGGGACTAGCGGGAGGGATATACGAGCAGTACTTC.

The rearrangement uses TRBV11-3 and TRBJ2-2; no firm D call. CDR1 is SGHNT, CDR2 YENEEA, per germline. The CDR3 consists of 17 residues. The V gene lost 5 bases and the J gene lost 1 base, with 17 bases spanning the gap. DNA for the CDR3: TGTGCCAGCAGCCCCCCTTTCGAAAGTAGGAACACCGGGGAGCTGTTTTTT. Its protein product is CASSPPFESRNTGELFF.

This clone was counted once. The V gene is TRBV27, the J gene TRBJ2-7, with TRBD1 matching over 8 bases. There are 13 residues in the CDR3. Per germline, CDR1 MNHEY and CDR2 SMNVEV (reference sequence). Germline trimming cut 3 bases from V and 5 bases from J; bases unmatched to any gene: 3. The CDR3 is CASSFQGANEQYV. Here the CDR3 DNA reads TGTGCCAGCAGTTTTCAGGGGGCTAACGAGCAGTACGTC.